This T cell receptor beta chain was captured by sequencing in a study of regulatory T cells in long-lasting Graves disease. This clonotype was counted ten times or more. Regarding time point: newly diagnosed GD, antithyroid drugs for less than 3 months. From RNA extracted from PBMCs, the TCR library was made. This CDR3 contains 15 residues. V was pared by 3 bases and J by 1 base, with 12 bases between. Germline-derived CDR1 and CDR2 are SGHNT and YYREEE (reference sequence). Through Arm-PCR of CDR3 regions and iRepertoire HTBI primers, TCR beta libraries were built. TCRdb re-derived calls from the multiplex PCR reads in MiXCR, one entry per CDR3 protein. Of about half a million distinct CDR3 sequences listed, approximately 12% were seen once; the top ten hold roughly 8.2%. The sample also formed part of further work on T cells in Graves' hyperthyroidism and ophthalmopathy. That study adds: Separation of ophthalmopathy from stable hyperthyroidism was achieved by a 13 V-J model.

Material: peripheral blood mononuclear cells (PBMCs), obtained at new diagnosis, from a patient treated with antithyroid drugs. The chain is built from TRBV5-4 and TRBJ2-3, with D perhaps TRBD1 (6 bases). The source is a woman in her thirties with Graves disease. CDR3 sequence (DNA): TGTGCCAGCAGCTACCCGACAGGCGGCACAGATACGCAGTATTTT. This codes for CASSYPTGGTDTQYF.